The clone carrying this T cell receptor (beta chain) was recorded at least ten times. The data were taken from a study of neurological immune-mediated disorders. The germline V gene encodes CDR1 SGHDT and CDR2 YYEEEE. CDR3 length equals 12 residues. Trimming pared 4 bases from V and 6 bases from J, leaving 11 bases between. TCRdb processed the 5' RACE reads anew with MiXCR; each CDR3 protein has one entry. This sample yields about 66,000 distinct CDR3 sequences, of which about 4.2% are seen a single time; under 1.5% belongs to the top ten. This receptor was taken from a man aged 25-45 years with multiple sclerosis. Sequences were obtained from PBMCs. The chain recombines TRBV5-6 with TRBJ2-7; possibly TRBD1 or TRBD2 for D (5 bases each). The CDR3 spells CASSPGLSEQYF. The CDR3 DNA reads as TGTGCCAGCAGCCCGGGGCTTTCCGAGCAGTACTTC.